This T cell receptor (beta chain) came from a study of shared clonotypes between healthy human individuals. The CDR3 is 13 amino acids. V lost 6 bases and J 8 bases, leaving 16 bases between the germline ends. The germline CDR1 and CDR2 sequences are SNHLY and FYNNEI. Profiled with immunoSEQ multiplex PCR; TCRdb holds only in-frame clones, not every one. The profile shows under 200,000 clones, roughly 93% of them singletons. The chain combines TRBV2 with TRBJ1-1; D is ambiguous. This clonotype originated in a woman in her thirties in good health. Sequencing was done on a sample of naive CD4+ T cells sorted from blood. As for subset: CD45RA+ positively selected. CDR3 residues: CASSEHPTSEAFF. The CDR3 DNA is TGTGCCAGCAGCGAACACCCCACCTCGGAAGCTTTCTTT.